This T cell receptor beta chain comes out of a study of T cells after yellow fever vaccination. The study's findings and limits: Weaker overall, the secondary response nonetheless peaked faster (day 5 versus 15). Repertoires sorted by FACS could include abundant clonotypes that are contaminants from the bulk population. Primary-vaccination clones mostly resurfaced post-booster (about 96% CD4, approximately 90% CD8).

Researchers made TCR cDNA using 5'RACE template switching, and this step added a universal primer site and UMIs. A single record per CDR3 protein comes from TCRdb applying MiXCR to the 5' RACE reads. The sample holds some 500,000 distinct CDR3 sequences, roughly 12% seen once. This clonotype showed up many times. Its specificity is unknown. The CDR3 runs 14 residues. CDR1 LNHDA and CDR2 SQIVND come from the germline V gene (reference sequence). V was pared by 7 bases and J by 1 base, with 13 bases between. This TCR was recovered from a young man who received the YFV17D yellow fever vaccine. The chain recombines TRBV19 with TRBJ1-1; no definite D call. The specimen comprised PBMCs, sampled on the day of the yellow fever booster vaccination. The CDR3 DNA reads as TGTGCCAGTAAGCCGGGCAGGTCGAACACTGAAGCTTTCTTT. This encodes CASKPGRSNTEAFF.